What follows is one TCR beta chain and its context. Its cognate antigen is unknown. They ran version v3.0 of the immunoSEQ assay at survey level. For each individual sample, sequencing targeted about 35,000-50,000 T-cell genomes. TCRdb keeps only in-frame clones here, not all; method: immunoSEQ multiplex PCR. The table shows about 13,000 clones, with over 70% occurring only once. CDR3 length equals 13 residues. CDR1 and CDR2 from the germline V gene are SGHKS and YYEKEE (reference sequence). V gave up 4 bases and J gave up 4 bases, with 12 bases separating them. This sample was included in a study of long-term antiretroviral therapy in people with HIV. Regarding the study as a whole: Controls showed broader CDR3 length ranges than did the HIV repertoires. Information on adherence to ART, viral resistance or therapy changes was unavailable.

V usage is TRBV5-5 and J usage is TRBJ2-7, with D unresolved. Here the sequenced sample was unsorted PBMCs, taken 1.3 years before starting antiretroviral therapy. The sequence was obtained from a man aged 35-49 years with HIV. CDR3 residues: CASSPQPGYEQYF. CDR3 DNA: TGTGCCAGCAGCCCACAACCTGGGTACGAGCAGTACTTC.